Below are 14 T cell receptor beta chains sequenced from a single sample in a study of shared clonotypes between healthy human individuals. Some clones are missing from TCRdb's copy, which holds only in-frame ones; the method was immunoSEQ multiplex PCR. The table records approximately 470,000 clones, 81% of them present only once. Sequencing used PBMCs. These receptors all stem from a woman aged 40 to 50 in good health. Some clones in this sample may be carry-over from other donors' samples.

The V call is TRBV5-1, the J call TRBJ2-2; no definite D call. V lost 4 bases and J lost 7, with 11 bases in between. This CDR3 comprises 13 residues. Germline CDR1 and CDR2: SGHRS and YFSETQ. The CDR3 DNA reads as TGCGCCAGCAGCATAGACCCGATCGGGGAGCTGTTTTTT. Residues: CASSIDPIGELFF.

Only a few counts were recorded for this clone. J is TRBJ2-2 and V is TRBV2; D unresolved. V gave up 7 bases and J gave up 1 base, with 10 bases separating them. Germline CDR1 is SNHLY and CDR2 is FYNNEI. This CDR3 has 14 residues. CDR3 in amino acids: CASTLRQNTGELFF. The DNA for the CDR3 is TGTGCCAGCACTTTGCGTCAGAACACCGGGGAGCTGTTTTTT.

With respect to this clone: A read error is likely here: a far larger clone is one base away. Different DNA sequences within this sample yield the same CDR3. The chain joins TRBV11-2 to TRBJ2-7; D is unresolved. Trimming shortened V by 5 bases and J by 7 bases, and 15 bases separated the two germline ends. The CDR3 has 13 amino acids. The germline V gene has CDR1 SGHAT and CDR2 FQNNGV. The CDR3 sequence is CASSPRIGYEQYF. The CDR3 DNA reads TGTGCCAGCAGCCCCCGAATCGGGTATGAGCAGTACTTC.

J is TRBJ1-1 and V is TRBV5-1; TRBD1 matches 7 bases. Germline CDR1 and CDR2: SGHRS and YFSETQ. The CDR3 loop spans 14 amino acids. V lost 4 bases to trimming and J lost 1 base; unmatched junction nucleotides: 4. CDR3 sequence: CASSDGTANTEAFF. CDR3 nucleotide sequence: TGCGCCAGCAGCGACGGGACAGCGAACACTGAAGCTTTCTTT.

This chain uses TRBV5-1 with TRBJ2-7; TRBD1 matches 11 bases. Germline CDR1 reads SGHRS; CDR2 reads YFSETQ. The V segment lost 4 bases and the J segment 5 bases; nucleotides outside the gene matches: 5. CDR3 length equals 14 residues. CDR3 sequence: CASSDRTGGHEQYF. CDR3 in DNA: TGCGCCAGCAGCGATCGGACAGGGGGCCACGAGCAGTACTTC. Using reference TRBV5-1 and TRBJ2-7 for the parts outside the CDR3, the full variable domain is KAGVTQTPRYLIKTRGQQVTLSCSPISGHRSVSWYQQTPGQGLQFLFEYFSETQRNKGNFPGRFSGRQFSNSRSEMNVSTLELGDSALYLCASSDRTGGHEQYFGPGTRLTVT.

The chain employs TRBV19 and TRBJ1-5; 7 bases are a match to TRBD1. CDR1 is LNHDA, CDR2 SQIVND, per germline (reference sequence). V lost 5 bases and J lost 1; bases outside the gene matches: 5. This CDR3 is built from 15 residues. This chain's CDR3 is CASSLQGWSNQPQHF. The CDR3 DNA is TGTGCCAGTAGTCTACAGGGGTGGAGCAATCAGCCCCAGCATTTT. Together with reference TRBV19 and TRBJ1-5, the CDR3 gives the full variable domain: DGGITQSPKYLFRKEGQNVTLSCEQNLNHDAMYWYRQDPGQGLRLIYYSQIVNDFQKGDIAEGYSVSREKKESFPLTVTSAQKNPTAFYLCASSLQGWSNQPQHFGDGTRLSIL.

V gene TRBV18 combines with J gene TRBJ2-5; 7 bases align to TRBD2. The J segment lost 1 base and the V segment lost 5 bases, leaving 10 bases of the junction unmatched. Per the germline V gene, CDR1 is KGHSH and CDR2 is LQKENI. This CDR3 has 16 amino acids. CDR3 region: CASSDIPGLTQETQYF. DNA of the CDR3: TGTGCCAGCTCAGACATCCCGGGACTAACCCAAGAGACCCAGTACTTC.

This rearrangement joins TRBV11-3 to TRBJ2-1; 11 positions agree with TRBD2. Germline V gives CDR1 SGHNT, CDR2 YENEEA. V gave up 5 bases and J gave up 9 bases; unmatched junction bases: 9. CDR3 length equals 15 residues. This CDR3 is CASSHRTSGPGEQFF. Here the CDR3 DNA reads TGTGCCAGCAGCCATAGGACTAGCGGGCCCGGTGAGCAGTTCTTC.

This rearrangement joins TRBV1 to TRBJ2-1; TRBD2, the D gene given by the table, was not confirmed from the DNA. TRBV1 is a listed pseudogene. CDR3 length equals 14 residues. As DNA, the CDR3 is TGCACCAGCAGCCGACCCCGACTAGAGGGAGAGCAGTTCTTC. Amino acid sequence: CTSSRPRLEGEQFF.

A remark on this clone: A far larger clone is one base from this, pointing to a likely read error. Other DNA sequences in this sample translate to the same CDR3. The gene calls are TRBV27 and TRBJ2-7; the D is unclear. Germline V lookup: CDR1 MNHEY, CDR2 SMNVEV (reference sequence). V lost 4 bases to trimming and J lost 3 bases, with 4 bases between them. This CDR3 is 11 amino acids long. In DNA, the CDR3 is TGTGCCAGCAGTTCCAGCTACGAGCAGTACTTC. The encoded protein is CASSSSYEQYF.

The chain joins TRBV28 to TRBJ2-7; D might be TRBD1 (7 bases). V was pared by 6 bases and J by 0 bases, with 12 bases between. The CDR3 is made up of 14 amino acids. CDR1 MDHEN and CDR2 SYDVKM come from the germline V gene. The DNA for the CDR3 is TGTGCCAGCAGCTCAGGGGGGAGCTCCTACGAGCAGTACTTC. Translating gives CASSSGGSSYEQYF.

This clone came up many times. The chain has TRBV7-9 and TRBJ2-7; 11 positions match TRBD2. The CDR3 length is 14 residues. The ends lost 8 bases at V and 4 bases at J; junction bases unmatched: 7. Germline lookup yields CDR1 SEHNR and CDR2 FQNEAQ (reference sequence). The CDR3 reads CASGPGLAEYEQYF. CDR3 nucleotides: TGTGCCAGCGGCCCGGGACTAGCGGAATACGAGCAGTACTTC.

The chain combines TRBV29-1 with TRBJ1-1; a weak D match, TRBD1 (5 bases). This CDR3 spans 15 amino acids. V lost 6 bases and J lost 3, with 20 bases in between. The germline gives CDR1 SQVTM, CDR2 ANQGSEA. CDR3 sequence (DNA): TGCAGCGTCGGGGGGTTTCACATAGGGGACACTGAAGCTTTCTTT. Translated, it gives CSVGGFHIGDTEAFF.

To note about this clone: A far larger clone is one base from this, pointing to a likely read error. Other DNA variants within this sample encode the same CDR3. V gene TRBV5-4 combines with J gene TRBJ2-5, with TRBD1 identical over 8 bases. The germline CDR1 and CDR2 sequences are SGHNT and YYREEE (reference sequence). The J segment lost 5 bases and the V segment lost 4 bases, leaving 13 bases of the junction unmatched. CDR3 size: 16 residues. CDR3 DNA: TGTGCCAGCAGCCAAGAAGCCGGGACAGGCGGTGAGACCCAGTACTTC. This gives the protein CASSQEAGTGGETQYF.